The 8 T cell receptor beta chains below all came from one sample that was sequenced in a study of T cell repertoires in cytomegalovirus infection. TCRdb re-called the reads with MiXCR, one entry per CDR3 protein. The sample shows about 130,000 distinct CDR3 sequences, roughly 9% of them seen only once. The sample comprised PBMCs. The receptors were sampled from a human donor in good health (CMV status not recorded). Some clones in this sample may be carry-over from other donors' samples.

This clonotype showed up just a few times. This chain links TRBV28 with TRBJ1-1; no firm D call. Germline-derived CDR1 and CDR2 are MDHEN and SYDVKM. The CDR3 runs to 15 residues. With 6 bases removed from V and 0 bases from J, the gap between germline ends came to 14 bases. The CDR3 DNA follows: TGTGCCAGCAGCCACGCGACTGGAATGAACACTGAAGCTTTCTTT. It specifies CASSHATGMNTEAFF.

This clonotype was counted at least ten times. The genes are TRBV7-2 and TRBJ2-7; D is undetermined. The CDR3 totals 13 residues. CDR1 is SGHTA, CDR2 FQGNSA, per germline. Trimming took 4 bases from V and 0 from J, leaving 7 bases between them. This chain's CDR3 is CASSSSSSYEQYF. CDR3 bases: TGTGCCAGCAGCTCCTCCTCCTCCTACGAGCAGTACTTC. The complete variable domain, with remaining parts taken from reference TRBV7-2 and TRBJ2-7, reads GAGVSQSPSNKVTEKGKDVELRCDPISGHTALYWYRQSLGQGLEFLIYFQGNSAPDKSGLPSDRFSAERTGGSVSTLTIQRTQQEDSAVYLCASSSSSSYEQYFGPGTRLTVT.

This clonotype was counted only a few times. The chain is built from TRBV9 and TRBJ2-7; 8 bases align to TRBD1. CDR1 and CDR2 (germline): SGDLS, YYNGEE. The V segment lost 0 bases and the J segment 5 bases; nucleotides outside the gene matches: 10. The CDR3 is made up of 16 amino acids. The chain's CDR3 is CASSVGWGTGGDEQYF. CDR3 in DNA: TGTGCCAGCAGCGTAGGATGGGGAACAGGGGGTGACGAGCAGTACTTC.

This clonotype has a handful of counts. The chain couples TRBV5-1 to TRBJ2-3, with 7 bases fitting TRBD2. The CDR3 is 13 residues long. V lost 3 bases, J lost 7 bases, and 5 bases stayed unmatched. Germline V gene sequence: CDR1 SGHRS, CDR2 YFSETQ. The CDR3 DNA follows: TGCGCCAGCAGCTCAAGCGGGGAAAATACGCAGTATTTT. Translation: CASSSSGENTQYF.

This clonotype was seen only a few times. The chain is built from TRBV20-1 and TRBJ2-7, with TRBD1 matching over 7 bases. Germline V gene data show CDR1 as DFQATT and CDR2 as SNEGSKA (reference sequence). V shed 5 bases, J shed 9 bases, and the junction held 10 bases outside the gene matches. The CDR3 is 12 amino acids. CDR3 in amino acids: CSASRDSQGQYF. The CDR3 nucleotides read TGCAGTGCTTCTCGGGACAGCCAGGGGCAGTACTTC.

The V and J genes are TRBV25-1 and TRBJ2-5; D is uncertain. Deletions cut 0 bases from V and 5 bases from J, with 7 bases between. The CDR3 loop spans 13 amino acids. Germline CDR1 is MGHDK and CDR2 is SYGVNS. The CDR3 spells CASSEYRFETQYF. In nucleotides, the CDR3 is TGTGCCAGCAGTGAATACAGATTTGAGACCCAGTACTTC.

This clonotype was counted ten times or more. The V call is TRBV7-8, the J call TRBJ2-4; D could derive from TRBD1 or TRBD2 (7 bases each). The V end lost 1 base, the J end lost 3 bases, and 13 bases lay between the germline ends. Germline CDR1 reads SGHVS; CDR2 reads FQNEAQ. The CDR3 runs 16 residues. CDR3 residues: CASSLEGGGSKNIQYF. The DNA for the CDR3 is TGTGCCAGCAGCTTAGAGGGAGGGGGCAGCAAAAACATTCAGTACTTC.

V is TRBV9 and J is TRBJ1-2; a weak D match, TRBD1 (6 bases). Germline CDR1 and CDR2: SGDLS and YYNGEE. The CDR3 has 13 residues. V shed 0 bases and J shed 7 bases, with 10 bases lying between them. The CDR3 coding sequence is TGTGCCAGCAGCGTAGAGGGGGTGTCTGGCTACACCTTC. This codes for CASSVEGVSGYTF.